The clone carrying this T cell receptor (beta chain) occurred a few times. The antigen is unknown. Germline V gives CDR1 LNHNV, CDR2 YYDKDF (reference sequence). The CDR3 is 14 residues long. Between the trimmed V and J ends, which lost 5 bases and 6 bases, there was a span of 14 bases. Amplified TCR beta CDR3 regions derived from RNA transcripts. First-round RT-PCR targeting the TCR CDR3 was performed with the HTBI primer set. TCRdb recomputed calls from the multiplex PCR reads with MiXCR, one row per CDR3 protein. Of under 350,000 distinct CDR3 sequences in the sample, 18% were seen once. Uncontrolled infection, other autoimmune disease, pregnancy and lactation each barred patients from inclusion. The study based diagnoses on clinical symptoms, serum thyroxine and TRAb, thyroid ultrasound and orbital computed tomography. This sample was taken from a study of T cells in Graves' hyperthyroidism and ophthalmopathy.

Study results and caveats: Ophthalmopathy was identified by the model a median about seven months ahead of onset. Ophthalmopathy was told apart from stable hyperthyroidism by a 13 V-J model.

The TCR sequence derives from a woman in her 50s with Graves' hyperthyroidism. V is TRBV15 and J is TRBJ2-1, with D possibly being TRBD2 (6 bases). The sample was blood. The CDR3 region is CATSVRELGNEQFF. The CDR3 DNA is TGTGCCACCAGCGTACGGGAGTTGGGCAATGAGCAGTTCTTC.